The clone carrying this T cell receptor (beta chain) is a singleton in its sample. No antigen is known for it. A much larger clone sits a single nucleotide away, making a read error possible. V gave up 3 bases and J gave up 8 bases; unmatched junction bases: 6. The CDR3 length is 13 residues. Germline assignment: CDR1 SGHTA and CDR2 FQGNSA. This entry comes from a study of T cells after yellow fever vaccination. Turning to the study itself: Fractions with few cells were prepared using SMART-Seq v4 Ultra Low Input. Findings of the study overall: In FACS-sorted repertoires, abundant clonotypes from the bulk population could appear as contaminants.

TCRdb ran MiXCR on the 5' RACE reads and lists one entry per CDR3 protein. The table includes some 600,000 distinct CDR3 sequences, 9% to 15% detected once. The V and J genes are TRBV7-2 and TRBJ2-5; 7 bases match TRBD1. This sequence originates from a young man who received the YFV17D yellow fever vaccine. Specimen: PBMCs, collected on the day of the yellow fever booster vaccination. This chain's CDR3 is CASSFEGTDTQYF. Written as DNA, the CDR3 is TGTGCCAGCAGCTTTGAGGGGACAGACACCCAGTACTTC.